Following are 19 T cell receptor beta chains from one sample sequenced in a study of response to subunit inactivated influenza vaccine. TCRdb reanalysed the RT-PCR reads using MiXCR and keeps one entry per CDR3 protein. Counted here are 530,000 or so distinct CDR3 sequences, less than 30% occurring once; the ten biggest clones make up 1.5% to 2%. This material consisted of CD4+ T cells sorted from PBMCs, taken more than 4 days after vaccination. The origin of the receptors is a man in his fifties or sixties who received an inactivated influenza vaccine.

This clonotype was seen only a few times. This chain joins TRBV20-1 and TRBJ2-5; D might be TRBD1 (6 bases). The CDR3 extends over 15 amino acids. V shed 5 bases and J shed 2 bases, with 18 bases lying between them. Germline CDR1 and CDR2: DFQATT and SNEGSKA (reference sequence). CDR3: CSAPWPWTEQETQYF. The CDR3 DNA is TGCAGTGCTCCCTGGCCTTGGACAGAACAAGAGACCCAGTACTTC.

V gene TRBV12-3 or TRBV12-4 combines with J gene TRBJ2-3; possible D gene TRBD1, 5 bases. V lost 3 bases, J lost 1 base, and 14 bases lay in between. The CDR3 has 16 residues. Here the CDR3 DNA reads TGTGCCAGCAGTTTGAAGTGGGGCCTCCGCACAGATACGCAGTATTTT. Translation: CASSLKWGLRTDTQYF.

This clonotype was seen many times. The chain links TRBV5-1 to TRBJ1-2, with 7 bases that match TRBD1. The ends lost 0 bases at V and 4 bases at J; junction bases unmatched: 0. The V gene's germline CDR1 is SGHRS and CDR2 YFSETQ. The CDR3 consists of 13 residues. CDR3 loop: CASSLDRGYGYTF. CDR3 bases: TGCGCCAGCAGCTTGGACAGGGGCTATGGCTACACCTTC.

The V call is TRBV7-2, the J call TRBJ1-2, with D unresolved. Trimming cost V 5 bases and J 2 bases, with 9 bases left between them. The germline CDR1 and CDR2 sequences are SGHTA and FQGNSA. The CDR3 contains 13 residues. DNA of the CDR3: TGTGCCAGCAGCCGCGGACGGAACTATGGCTACACCTTC. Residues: CASSRGRNYGYTF.

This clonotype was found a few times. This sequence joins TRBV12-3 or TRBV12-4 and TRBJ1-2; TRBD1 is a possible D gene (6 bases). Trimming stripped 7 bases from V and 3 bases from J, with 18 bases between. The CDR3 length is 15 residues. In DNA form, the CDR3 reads TGTGCCAGCACCAGACAGGCCCCATCTCACTATGGCTACACCTTC. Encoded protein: CASTRQAPSHYGYTF.

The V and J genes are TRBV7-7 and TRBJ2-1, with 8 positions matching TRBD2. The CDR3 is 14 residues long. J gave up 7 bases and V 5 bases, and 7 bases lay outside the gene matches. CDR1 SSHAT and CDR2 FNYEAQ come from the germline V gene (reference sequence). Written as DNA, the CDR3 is TGTGCCAGCAGCACGGGGGGGAGGTTTAATGAGCAGTTCTTC. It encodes CASSTGGRFNEQFF. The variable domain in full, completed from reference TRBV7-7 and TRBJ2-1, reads GAGVSQSPRYKVTKRGQDVTLRCDPISSHATLYWYQQALGQGPEFLTYFNYEAQPDKSGLPSDRFSAERPEGSISTLTIQRTEQRDSAMYRCASSTGGRFNEQFFGPGTRLTVL.

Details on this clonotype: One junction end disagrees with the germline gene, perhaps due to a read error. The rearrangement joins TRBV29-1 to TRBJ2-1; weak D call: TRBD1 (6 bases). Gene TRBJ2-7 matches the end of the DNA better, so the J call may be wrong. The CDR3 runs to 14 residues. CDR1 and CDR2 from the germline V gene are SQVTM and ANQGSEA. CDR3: CGVKTGHTYNEQYF. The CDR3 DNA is TGCGGCGTTAAGACGGGACACACCTACAATGAGCAGTACTTC.

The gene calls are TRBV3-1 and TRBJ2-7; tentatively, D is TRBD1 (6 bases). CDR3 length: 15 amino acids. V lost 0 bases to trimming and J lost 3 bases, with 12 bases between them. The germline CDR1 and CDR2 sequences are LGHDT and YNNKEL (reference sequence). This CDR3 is CASSQEMARGYEQYF. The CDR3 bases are TGTGCCAGCAGCCAAGAAATGGCCAGGGGCTACGAGCAGTACTTC.

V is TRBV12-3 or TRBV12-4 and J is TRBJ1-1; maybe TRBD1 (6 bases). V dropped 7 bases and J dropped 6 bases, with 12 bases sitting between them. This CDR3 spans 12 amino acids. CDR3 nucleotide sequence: TGTGCCAGCACCTTGGGGGCGGCTGAAGCTTTCTTT. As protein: CASTLGAAEAFF.

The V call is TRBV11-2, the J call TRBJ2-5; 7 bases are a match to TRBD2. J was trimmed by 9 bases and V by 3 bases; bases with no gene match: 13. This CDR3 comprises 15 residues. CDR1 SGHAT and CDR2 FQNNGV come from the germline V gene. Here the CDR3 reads CASSFTAGSPVAQYF. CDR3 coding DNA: TGTGCCAGCAGCTTCACAGCGGGGTCCCCAGTGGCCCAGTACTTC.

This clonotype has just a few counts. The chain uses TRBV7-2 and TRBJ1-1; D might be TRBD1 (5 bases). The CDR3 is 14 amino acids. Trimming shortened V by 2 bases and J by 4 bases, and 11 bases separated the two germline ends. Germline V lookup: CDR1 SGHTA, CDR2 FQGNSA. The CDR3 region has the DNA TGTGCCAGCAGCTTACTTTCAGGGCTCACTGAAGCTTTCTTT. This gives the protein CASSLLSGLTEAFF.

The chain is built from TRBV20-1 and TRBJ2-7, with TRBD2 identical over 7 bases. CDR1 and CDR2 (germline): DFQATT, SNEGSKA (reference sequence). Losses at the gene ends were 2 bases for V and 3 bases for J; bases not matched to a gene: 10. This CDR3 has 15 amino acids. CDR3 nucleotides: TGCAGTGCTAGACCCCTCCGGGGGGAAGTCTACGAGCAGTACTTC. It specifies CSARPLRGEVYEQYF.

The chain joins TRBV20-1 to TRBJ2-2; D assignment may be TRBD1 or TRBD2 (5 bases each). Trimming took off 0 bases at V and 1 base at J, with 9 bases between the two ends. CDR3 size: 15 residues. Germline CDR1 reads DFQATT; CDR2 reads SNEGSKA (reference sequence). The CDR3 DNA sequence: TGCAGTGCTAGAGATTTTGGGGGGAACACCGGGGAGCTGTTTTTT. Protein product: CSARDFGGNTGELFF.

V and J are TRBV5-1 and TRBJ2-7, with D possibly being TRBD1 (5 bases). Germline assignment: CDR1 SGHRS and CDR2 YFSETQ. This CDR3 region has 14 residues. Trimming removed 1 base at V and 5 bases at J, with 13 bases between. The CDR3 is CASSLWGKEHEQYF. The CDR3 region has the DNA TGCGCCAGCAGCTTGTGGGGCAAGGAGCACGAGCAGTACTTC.

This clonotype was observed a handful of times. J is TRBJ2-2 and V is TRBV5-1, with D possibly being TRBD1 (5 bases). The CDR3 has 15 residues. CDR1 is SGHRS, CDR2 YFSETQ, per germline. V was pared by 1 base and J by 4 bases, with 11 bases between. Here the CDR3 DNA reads TGCGCCAGCAGCTTGAACCTTCAGGGCACCGGGGAGCTGTTTTTT. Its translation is CASSLNLQGTGELFF.

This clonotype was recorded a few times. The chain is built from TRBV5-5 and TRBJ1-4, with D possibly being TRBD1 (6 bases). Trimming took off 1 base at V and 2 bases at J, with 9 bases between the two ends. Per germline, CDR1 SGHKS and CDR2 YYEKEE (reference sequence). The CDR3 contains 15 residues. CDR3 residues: CASSLSGGTNEKLFF. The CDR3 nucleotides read TGTGCCAGCAGCTTGTCTGGGGGCACTAATGAAAAACTGTTTTTT.

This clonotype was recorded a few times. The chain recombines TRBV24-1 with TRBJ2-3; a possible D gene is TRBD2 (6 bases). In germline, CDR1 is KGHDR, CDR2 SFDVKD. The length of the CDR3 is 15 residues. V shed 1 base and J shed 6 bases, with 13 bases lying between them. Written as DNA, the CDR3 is TGTGCCACCAGTGATTTTTCACGGACTATGGATACGCAGTATTTT. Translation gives CATSDFSRTMDTQYF.

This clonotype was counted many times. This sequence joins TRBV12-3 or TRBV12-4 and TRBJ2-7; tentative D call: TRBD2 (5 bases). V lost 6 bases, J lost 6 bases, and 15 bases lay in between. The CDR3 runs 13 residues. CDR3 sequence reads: CASSSGVIREQYF. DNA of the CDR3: TGTGCCAGCAGCTCCGGGGTAATACGCGAGCAGTACTTC.

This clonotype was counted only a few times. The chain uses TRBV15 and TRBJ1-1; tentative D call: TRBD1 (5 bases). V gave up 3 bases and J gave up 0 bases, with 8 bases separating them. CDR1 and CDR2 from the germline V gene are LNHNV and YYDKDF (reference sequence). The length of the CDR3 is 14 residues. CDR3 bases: TGTGCCACCAGCAGGGGACTCATGAACACTGAAGCTTTCTTT. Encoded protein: CATSRGLMNTEAFF. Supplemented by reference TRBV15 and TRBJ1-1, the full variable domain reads DAMVIQNPRYQVTQFGKPVTLSCSQTLNHNVMYWYQQKSSQAPKLLFHYYDKDFNNEADTPDNFQSRRPNTSFCFLDIRSPGLGDTAMYLCATSRGLMNTEAFFGQGTRLTVV.